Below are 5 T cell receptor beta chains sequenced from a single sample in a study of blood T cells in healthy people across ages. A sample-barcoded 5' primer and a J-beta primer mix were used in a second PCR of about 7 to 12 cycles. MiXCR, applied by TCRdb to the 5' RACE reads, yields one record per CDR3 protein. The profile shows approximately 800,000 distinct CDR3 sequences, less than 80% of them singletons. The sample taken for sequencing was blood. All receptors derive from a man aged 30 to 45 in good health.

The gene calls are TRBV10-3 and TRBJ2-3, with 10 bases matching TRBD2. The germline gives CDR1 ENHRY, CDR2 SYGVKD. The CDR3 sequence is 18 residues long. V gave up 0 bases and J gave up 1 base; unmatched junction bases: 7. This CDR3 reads CAISESGLLAGGTDTQYF. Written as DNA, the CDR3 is TGTGCCATCAGTGAGTCTGGTTTGCTAGCGGGGGGCACAGATACGCAGTATTTT.

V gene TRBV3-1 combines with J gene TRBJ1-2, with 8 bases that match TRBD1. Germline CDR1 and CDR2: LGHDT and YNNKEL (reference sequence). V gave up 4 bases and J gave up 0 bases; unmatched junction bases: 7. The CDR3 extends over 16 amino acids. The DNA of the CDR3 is TGTGCCAGCAGCCCTGACAGGGGCATAGCTAACTATGGCTACACCTTC. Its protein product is CASSPDRGIANYGYTF.

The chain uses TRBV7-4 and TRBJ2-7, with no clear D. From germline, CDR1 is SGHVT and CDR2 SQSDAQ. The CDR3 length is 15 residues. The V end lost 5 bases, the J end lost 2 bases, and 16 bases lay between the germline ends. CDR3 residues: CASSVLWDCPYEQYF. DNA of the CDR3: TGTGCCAGCAGCGTTCTGTGGGATTGCCCCTACGAGCAGTACTTC.

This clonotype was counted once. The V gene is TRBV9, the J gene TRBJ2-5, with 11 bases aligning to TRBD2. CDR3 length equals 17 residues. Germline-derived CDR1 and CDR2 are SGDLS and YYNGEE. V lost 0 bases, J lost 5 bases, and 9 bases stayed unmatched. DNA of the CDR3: TGTGCCAGCAGCGTAGGCCTCTCGACTAGCGGGGCTGAGACCCAGTACTTC. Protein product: CASSVGLSTSGAETQYF.

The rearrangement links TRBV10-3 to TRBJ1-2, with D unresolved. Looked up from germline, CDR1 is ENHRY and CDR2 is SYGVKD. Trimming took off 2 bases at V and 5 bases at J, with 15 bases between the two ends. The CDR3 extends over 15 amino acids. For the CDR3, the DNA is TGTGCCATCAGTGAGGAGACACGCTTAGGATATGGCTACACCTTC. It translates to CAISEETRLGYGYTF.